This TCR beta chain was observed in a study of OX40 agonist ivuxolimab in advanced cancers. This CDR3 contains 16 residues. Germline CDR1 is SGHRS and CDR2 is YFSETQ. The V gene end was trimmed by 3 bases and the J gene end by 7 bases; junction bases not matched to a gene: 11. Profiled with immunoSEQ multiplex PCR; TCRdb holds only in-frame clones, not every one. This sample carries around 25,000 clones, around 81% of them seen once, and the ten largest clones take 23%. Source: CD4+ or CD8+ T cells sorted from blood, taken in a trial of the OX40 agonist ivuxolimab. J is TRBJ2-1 and V is TRBV5-1; 9 bases line up with TRBD2. The clonotype was recovered from an adult with an advanced solid tumor such as melanoma, head and neck, liver or kidney cancer. The CDR3 DNA reads TGCGCCAGCAGCTCCAACTTAGCGGGAGTCGGTAATGAGCAGTTCTTC. This translates into CASSSNLAGVGNEQFF. Supplemented by reference TRBV5-1 and TRBJ2-1, the full variable domain reads KAGVTQTPRYLIKTRGQQVTLSCSPISGHRSVSWYQQTPGQGLQFLFEYFSETQRNKGNFPGRFSGRQFSNSRSEMNVSTLELGDSALYLCASSSNLAGVGNEQFFGPGTRLTVL.